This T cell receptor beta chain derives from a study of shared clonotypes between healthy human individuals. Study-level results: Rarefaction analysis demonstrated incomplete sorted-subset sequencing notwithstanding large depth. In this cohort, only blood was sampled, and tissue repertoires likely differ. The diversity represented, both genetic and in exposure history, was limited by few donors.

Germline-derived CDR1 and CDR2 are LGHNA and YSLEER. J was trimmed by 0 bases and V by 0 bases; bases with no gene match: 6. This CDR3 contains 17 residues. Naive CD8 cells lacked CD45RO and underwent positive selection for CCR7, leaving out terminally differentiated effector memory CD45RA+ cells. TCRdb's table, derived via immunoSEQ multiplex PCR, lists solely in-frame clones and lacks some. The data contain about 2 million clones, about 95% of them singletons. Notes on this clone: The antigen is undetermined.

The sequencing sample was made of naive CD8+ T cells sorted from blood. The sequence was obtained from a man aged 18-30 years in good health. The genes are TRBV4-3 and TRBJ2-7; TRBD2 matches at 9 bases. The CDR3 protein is CASSQDRTSGFSYEQYF. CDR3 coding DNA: TGCGCCAGCAGCCAAGATCGTACTAGCGGGTTCTCCTACGAGCAGTACTTC.